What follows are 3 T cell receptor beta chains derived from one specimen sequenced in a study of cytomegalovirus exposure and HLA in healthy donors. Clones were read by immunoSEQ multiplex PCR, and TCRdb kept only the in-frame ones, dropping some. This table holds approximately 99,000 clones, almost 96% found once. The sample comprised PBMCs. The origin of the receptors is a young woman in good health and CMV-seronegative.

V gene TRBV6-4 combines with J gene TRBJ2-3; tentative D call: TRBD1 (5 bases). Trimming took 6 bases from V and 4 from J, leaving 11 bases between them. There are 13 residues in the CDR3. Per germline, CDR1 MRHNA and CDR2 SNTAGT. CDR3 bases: TGTGCCAGCAGCCAGGGTCTTTCAGATACGCAGTATTTT. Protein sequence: CASSQGLSDTQYF.

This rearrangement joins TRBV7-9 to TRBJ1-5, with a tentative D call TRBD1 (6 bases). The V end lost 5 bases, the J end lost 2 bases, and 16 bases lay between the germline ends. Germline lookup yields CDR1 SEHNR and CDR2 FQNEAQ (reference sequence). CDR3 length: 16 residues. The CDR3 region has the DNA TGTGCCAGCAGCGACTACAGGGAGAGTGGCAATCAGCCCCAGCATTTT. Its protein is CASSDYRESGNQPQHF.

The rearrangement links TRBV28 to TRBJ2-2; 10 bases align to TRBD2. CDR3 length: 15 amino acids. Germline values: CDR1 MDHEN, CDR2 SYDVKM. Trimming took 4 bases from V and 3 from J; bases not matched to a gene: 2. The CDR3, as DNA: TGTGCCAGCAGTTATAGCGGGGGGTACACCGGGGAGCTGTTTTTT. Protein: CASSYSGGYTGELFF. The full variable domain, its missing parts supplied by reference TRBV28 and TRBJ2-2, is DVKVTQSSRYLVKRTGEKVFLECVQDMDHENMFWYRQDPGLGLRLIYFSYDVKMKEKGDIPEGYSVSREKKERFSLILESASTNQTSMYLCASSYSGGYTGELFFGEGSRLTVL.